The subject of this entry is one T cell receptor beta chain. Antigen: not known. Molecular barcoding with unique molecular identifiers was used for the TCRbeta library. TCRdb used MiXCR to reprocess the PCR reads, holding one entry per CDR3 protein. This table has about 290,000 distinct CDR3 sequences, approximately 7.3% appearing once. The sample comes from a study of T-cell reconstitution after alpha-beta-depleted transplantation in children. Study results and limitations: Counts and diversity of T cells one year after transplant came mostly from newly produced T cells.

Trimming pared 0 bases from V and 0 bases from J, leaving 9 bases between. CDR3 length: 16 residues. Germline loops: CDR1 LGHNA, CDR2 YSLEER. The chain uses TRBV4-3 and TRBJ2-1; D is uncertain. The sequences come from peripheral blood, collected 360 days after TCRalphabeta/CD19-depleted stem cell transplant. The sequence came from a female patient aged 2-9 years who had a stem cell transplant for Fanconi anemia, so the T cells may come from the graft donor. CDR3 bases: TGCGCCAGCAGCCAAGAACTTCCTAGCTCCTACAATGAGCAGTTCTTC. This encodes CASSQELPSSYNEQFF.